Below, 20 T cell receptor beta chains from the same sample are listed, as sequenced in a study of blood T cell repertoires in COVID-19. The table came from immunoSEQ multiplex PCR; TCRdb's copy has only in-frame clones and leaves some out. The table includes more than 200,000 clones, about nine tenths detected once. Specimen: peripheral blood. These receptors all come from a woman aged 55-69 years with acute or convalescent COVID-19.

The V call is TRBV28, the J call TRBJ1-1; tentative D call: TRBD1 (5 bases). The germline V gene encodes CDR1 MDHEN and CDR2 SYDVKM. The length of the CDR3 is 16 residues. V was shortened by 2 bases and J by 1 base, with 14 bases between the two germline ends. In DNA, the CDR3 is TGTGCCAGCAGTTTAAGGGGATTGCCGCAGAACACTGAAGCTTTCTTT. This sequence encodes CASSLRGLPQNTEAFF.

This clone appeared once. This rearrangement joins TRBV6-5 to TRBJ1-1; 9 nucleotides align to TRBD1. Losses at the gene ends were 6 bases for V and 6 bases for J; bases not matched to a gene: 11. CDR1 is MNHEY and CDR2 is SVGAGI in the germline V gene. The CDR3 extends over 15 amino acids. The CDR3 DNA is TGTGCCAGCAGGCGCGTAGACAGGGGGAAACCTGAAGCTTTCTTT. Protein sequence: CASRRVDRGKPEAFF.

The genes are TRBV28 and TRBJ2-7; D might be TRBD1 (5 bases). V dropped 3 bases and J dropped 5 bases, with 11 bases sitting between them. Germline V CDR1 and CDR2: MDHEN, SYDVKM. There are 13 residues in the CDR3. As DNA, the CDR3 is TGTGCCAGCAGTTTCCACAGGTCTAACGAGCAGTACTTC. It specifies CASSFHRSNEQYF.

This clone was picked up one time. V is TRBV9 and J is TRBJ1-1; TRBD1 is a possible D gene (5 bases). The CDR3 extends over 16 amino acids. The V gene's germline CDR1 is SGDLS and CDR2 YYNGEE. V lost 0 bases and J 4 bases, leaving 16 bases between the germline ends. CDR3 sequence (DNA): TGTGCCAGCAGCGTAGGGCAGGTACAGGATGGCACTGAAGCTTTCTTT. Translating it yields CASSVGQVQDGTEAFF. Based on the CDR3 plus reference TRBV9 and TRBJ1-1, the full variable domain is DSGVTQTPKHLITATGQRVTLRCSPRSGDLSVYWYQQSLDQGLQFLIQYYNGEERAKGNILERFSAQQFPDLHSELNLSSLELGDSALYFCASSVGQVQDGTEAFFGQGTRLTVV.

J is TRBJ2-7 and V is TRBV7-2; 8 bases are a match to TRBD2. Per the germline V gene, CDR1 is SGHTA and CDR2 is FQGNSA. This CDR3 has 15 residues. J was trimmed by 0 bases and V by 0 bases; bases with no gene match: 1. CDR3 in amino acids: CASSLASGASYEQYF. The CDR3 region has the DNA TGTGCCAGCAGCTTAGCTAGCGGGGCCTCCTACGAGCAGTACTTC.

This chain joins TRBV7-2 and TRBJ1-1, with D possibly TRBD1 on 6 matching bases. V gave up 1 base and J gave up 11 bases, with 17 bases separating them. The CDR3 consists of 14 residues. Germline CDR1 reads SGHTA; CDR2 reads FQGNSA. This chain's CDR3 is CASSLEGGRGAAFF. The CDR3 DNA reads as TGTGCCAGCAGCTTAGAAGGCGGGAGGGGGGCCGCTTTCTTT.

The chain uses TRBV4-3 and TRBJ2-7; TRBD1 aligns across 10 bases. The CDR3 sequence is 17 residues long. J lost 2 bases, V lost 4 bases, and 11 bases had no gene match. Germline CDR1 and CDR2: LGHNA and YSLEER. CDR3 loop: CASSLHGPGQGAYEQYF. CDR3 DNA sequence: TGCGCCAGCAGCCTCCACGGTCCCGGACAGGGGGCCTACGAGCAGTACTTC.

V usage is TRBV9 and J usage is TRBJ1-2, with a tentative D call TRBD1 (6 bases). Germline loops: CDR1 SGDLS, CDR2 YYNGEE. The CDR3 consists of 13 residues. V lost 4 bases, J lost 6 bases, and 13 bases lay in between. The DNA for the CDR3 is TGTGCCAGCAGCTTTACAGGGTTGAATGGCTACACCTTC. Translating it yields CASSFTGLNGYTF. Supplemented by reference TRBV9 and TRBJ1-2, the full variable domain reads DSGVTQTPKHLITATGQRVTLRCSPRSGDLSVYWYQQSLDQGLQFLIQYYNGEERAKGNILERFSAQQFPDLHSELNLSSLELGDSALYFCASSFTGLNGYTFGSGTRLTVV.

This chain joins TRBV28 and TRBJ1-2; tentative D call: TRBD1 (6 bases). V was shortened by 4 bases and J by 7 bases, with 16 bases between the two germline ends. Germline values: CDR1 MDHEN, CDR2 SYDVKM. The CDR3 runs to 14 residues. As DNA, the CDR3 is TGTGCCAGCAGTTCGACAGGCCAGGTGGGTGGCTACACCTTC. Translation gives CASSSTGQVGGYTF.

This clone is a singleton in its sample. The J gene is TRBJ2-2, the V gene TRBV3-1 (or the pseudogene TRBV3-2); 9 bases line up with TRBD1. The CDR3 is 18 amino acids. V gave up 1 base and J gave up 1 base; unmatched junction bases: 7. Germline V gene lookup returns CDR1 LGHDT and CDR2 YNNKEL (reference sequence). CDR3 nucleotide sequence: TGTGCCAGCAGCCAAGCCTTTGGGACAGGGTGGAACACCGGGGAGCTGTTTTTT. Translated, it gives CASSQAFGTGWNTGELFF.

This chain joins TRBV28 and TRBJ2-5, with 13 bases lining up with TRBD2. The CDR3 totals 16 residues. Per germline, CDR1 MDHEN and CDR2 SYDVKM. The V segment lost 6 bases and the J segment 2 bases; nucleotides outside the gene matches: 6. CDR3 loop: CASRLAGGLVQETQYF. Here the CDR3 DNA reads TGTGCCAGCAGACTAGCGGGAGGGCTCGTACAAGAGACCCAGTACTTC.

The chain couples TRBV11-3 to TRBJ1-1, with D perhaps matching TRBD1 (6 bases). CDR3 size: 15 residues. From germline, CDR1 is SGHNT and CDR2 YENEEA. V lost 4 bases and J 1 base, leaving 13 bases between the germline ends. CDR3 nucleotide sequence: TGTGCCAGCAGCTCAAACAGGGCCTGGAACACTGAAGCTTTCTTT. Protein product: CASSSNRAWNTEAFF.

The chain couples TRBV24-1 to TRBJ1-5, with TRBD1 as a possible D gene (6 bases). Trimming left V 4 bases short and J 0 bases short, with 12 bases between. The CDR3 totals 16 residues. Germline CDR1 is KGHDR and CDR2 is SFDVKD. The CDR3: CATSDFGQYSNQPQHF. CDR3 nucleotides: TGTGCCACCAGTGACTTTGGACAGTATAGCAATCAGCCCCAGCATTTT.

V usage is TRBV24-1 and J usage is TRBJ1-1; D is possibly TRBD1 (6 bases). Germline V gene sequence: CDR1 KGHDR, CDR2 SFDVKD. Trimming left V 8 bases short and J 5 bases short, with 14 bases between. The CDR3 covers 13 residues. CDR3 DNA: TGTGCCACCACCAATCAGGGGTCGACTGAAGCTTTCTTT. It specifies CATTNQGSTEAFF.

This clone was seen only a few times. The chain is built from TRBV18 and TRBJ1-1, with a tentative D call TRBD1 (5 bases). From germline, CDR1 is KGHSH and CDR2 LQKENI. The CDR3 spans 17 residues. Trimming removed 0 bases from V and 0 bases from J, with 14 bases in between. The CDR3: CASSPPIGAAMNTEAFF. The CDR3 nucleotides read TGTGCCAGCTCACCACCTATTGGGGCCGCCATGAACACTGAAGCTTTCTTT.

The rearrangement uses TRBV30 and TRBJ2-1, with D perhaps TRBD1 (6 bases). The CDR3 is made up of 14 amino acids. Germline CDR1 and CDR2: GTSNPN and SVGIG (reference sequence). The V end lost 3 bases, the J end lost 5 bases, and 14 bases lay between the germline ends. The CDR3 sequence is CAWSVGGTHNEQFF. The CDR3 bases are TGTGCCTGGAGCGTAGGGGGAACGCACAATGAGCAGTTCTTC.

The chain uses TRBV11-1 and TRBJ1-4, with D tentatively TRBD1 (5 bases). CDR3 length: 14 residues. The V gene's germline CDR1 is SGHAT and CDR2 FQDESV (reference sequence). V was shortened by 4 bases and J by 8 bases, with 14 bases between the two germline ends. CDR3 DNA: TGTGCCAGCAGCTCGCTGGGGGGTGAAGAAAAACTGTTTTTT. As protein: CASSSLGGEEKLFF.

This CDR3 reads CAWSGDRGHEQYF. CDR3 nucleotides: TGTGCCTGGAGCGGGGACAGGGGGCACGAGCAGTACTTC. The chain joins TRBV30 to TRBJ2-7; 12 bases are shared with TRBD1. The CDR3 extends over 13 amino acids. V trimming: 3 bases; J trimming: 5 bases; junction bases outside the gene matches: 2. Germline CDR1 and CDR2: GTSNPN and SVGIG (reference sequence). Together with reference TRBV30 and TRBJ2-7, the CDR3 gives the full variable domain: SQTIHQWPATLVQPVGSPLSLECTVEGTSNPNLYWYRQAAGRGLQLLFYSVGIGQISSEVPQNLSASRPQDRQFILSSKKLLLSDSGFYLCAWSGDRGHEQYFGPGTRLTVT.

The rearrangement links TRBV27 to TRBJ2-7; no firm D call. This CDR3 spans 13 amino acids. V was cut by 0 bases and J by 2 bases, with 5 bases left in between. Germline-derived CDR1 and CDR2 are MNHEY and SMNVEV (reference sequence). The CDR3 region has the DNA TGTGCCAGCAGTTTATCGACTCCCTACGAGCAGTACTTC. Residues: CASSLSTPYEQYF.

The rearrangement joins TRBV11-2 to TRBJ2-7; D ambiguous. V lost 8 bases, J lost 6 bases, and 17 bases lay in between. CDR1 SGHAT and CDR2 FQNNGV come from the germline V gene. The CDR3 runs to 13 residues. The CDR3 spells CASRRLGAPEQYF. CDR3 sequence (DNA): TGTGCCAGCCGGCGGCTAGGCGCCCCCGAGCAGTACTTC.